Below, 10 T cell receptor beta chains from the same sample are listed, as sequenced in a study of blood T cell repertoires in COVID-19. Sequencing used immunoSEQ multiplex PCR; TCRdb keeps in-frame clones, though not all of them. This table has roughly 86,000 clones, roughly 84% appearing once. The sequencing sample was made of peripheral blood. Receptors were obtained from a woman older than 75 with COVID-19, enrolled during active disease.

The chain links TRBV2 to TRBJ2-5, with 8 nucleotides matching TRBD2. The CDR3 covers 13 residues. V was pared by 5 bases and J by 4 bases, with 3 bases of the junction left unmatched. Germline CDR1 SNHLY, CDR2 FYNNEI. Written as DNA, the CDR3 is TGTGCCAGCAGTTTAGCGGGGCTAGAGACCCAGTACTTC. This encodes CASSLAGLETQYF.

As regards this clone: A read error may produce the germline difference seen at one junction end. The chain uses TRBV7-3 and TRBJ1-2; 8 bases are a match to TRBD1. CDR3 length equals 14 residues. The germline V gene encodes CDR1 SGHTA and CDR2 FQGTGA. The CDR3 DNA reads TGTGCCAGCAGCATACCGGGACAGGATACTGTTTTCTCCTTC. Its translation: CASSIPGQDTVFSF.

This chain connects TRBV5-4 to TRBJ2-1; the D is unclear. V was cut by 4 bases and J by 2 bases, with 13 bases left in between. The CDR3 extends over 15 amino acids. Germline assignment: CDR1 SGHNT and CDR2 YYREEE (reference sequence). CDR3 loop: CASSKTVETYNEQFF. In nucleotides, the CDR3 is TGTGCCAGCAGCAAAACGGTTGAGACCTACAATGAGCAGTTCTTC.

This clone was counted a single time. CDR3 DNA: TGTGCCTGGAGAGGACAGGGGAACACTGAAGCTTTCTTT. Amino acids: CAWRGQGNTEAFF. The gene calls are TRBV30 and TRBJ1-1; 8 positions agree with TRBD1. This CDR3 spans 13 amino acids. Germline V gene sequence: CDR1 GTSNPN, CDR2 SVGIG (reference sequence). Germline trimming cut 3 bases from V and 1 base from J; bases unmatched to any gene: 1. The whole variable domain, filled in from reference TRBV30 and TRBJ1-1, reads SQTIHQWPATLVQPVGSPLSLECTVEGTSNPNLYWYRQAAGRGLQLLFYSVGIGQISSEVPQNLSASRPQDRQFILSSKKLLLSDSGFYLCAWRGQGNTEAFFGQGTRLTVV.

The chain combines TRBV23-1 with TRBJ1-3; 7 nucleotides align to TRBD1. TRBV23-1 falls under the ORF class, with uncertain function. The CDR3 loop spans 17 amino acids. Losses at the gene ends were 5 bases for V and 0 bases for J; bases not matched to a gene: 10. CDR3 DNA: TGCGCCAGCAGTGTGACGAGTGGGACAGCCTCTGGAAACACCATATATTTT. It yields the protein CASSVTSGTASGNTIYF.

The J gene is TRBJ1-3, the V gene TRBV6-6, with TRBD1 matching over 7 bases. J gave up 4 bases and V 5 bases, and 14 bases lay outside the gene matches. Germline V gives CDR1 MNHNY, CDR2 SVGAGI (reference sequence). The CDR3 runs 17 residues. CDR3 DNA sequence: TGTGCCAGCAGTCAGGGGGGGGTAGGACCAGGCGGAAACACCATATATTTT. As protein: CASSQGGVGPGGNTIYF.

This sequence joins TRBV4-1 and TRBJ2-3; 10 bases are a match to TRBD2. Germline V lookup: CDR1 MGHRA, CDR2 YSYEKL. V dropped 0 bases and J dropped 1; count of bases not matched to a gene: 10. This CDR3 region has 19 residues. CDR3 protein: CASSQEATAGGPGTDTQYF. Written as DNA, the CDR3 is TGCGCCAGCAGCCAAGAGGCGACAGCGGGGGGGCCAGGCACAGATACGCAGTATTTT.

This rearrangement joins TRBV19 to TRBJ2-1; D is perhaps TRBD2 (7 bases). Trimming took 6 bases from V and 9 from J, leaving 21 bases between them. The CDR3 is 15 residues long. CDR1 LNHDA and CDR2 SQIVND come from the germline V gene (reference sequence). CDR3 sequence: CASRTPGGPTGEQFF. The CDR3 nucleotides read TGTGCCAGTAGAACTCCCGGGGGGCCCACCGGTGAGCAGTTCTTC.

The count of this clone is one. This rearrangement joins TRBV5-1 to TRBJ2-1; weak D call: TRBD2 (6 bases). Germline values: CDR1 SGHRS, CDR2 YFSETQ. This CDR3 has 17 amino acids. Trimming stripped 1 base from V and 4 bases from J, with 18 bases between. The CDR3 reads CASSLRGDGGIYNEQFF. Here the CDR3 DNA reads TGCGCCAGCAGCTTGAGGGGAGATGGAGGGATATACAATGAGCAGTTCTTC.

The rearrangement joins TRBV3-1 (or the pseudogene TRBV3-2) to TRBJ2-4; TRBD2 matches 8 bases. This CDR3 is 14 amino acids long. Germline CDR1 reads LGHDT; CDR2 reads YNNKEL (reference sequence). The J segment lost 11 bases and the V segment lost 0 bases, leaving 6 bases of the junction unmatched. CDR3 in DNA: TGTGCCAGCAGCCAAGATAGCAGCGGGAGAGTTCAGTACTTC. Its protein product is CASSQDSSGRVQYF.